The 16 T cell receptor beta chains listed next were all sequenced from one sample in a study of blood T cell repertoires in COVID-19. Some clones are missing from TCRdb's copy, which holds only in-frame ones; the method was immunoSEQ multiplex PCR. The table lists fewer than 250,000 clones, 83% of them singletons. Sequenced input: peripheral blood. The receptors come from a human donor in a cohort sampled during active COVID-19.

The rearrangement links TRBV24-1 to TRBJ2-5; D possibly corresponds to TRBD2 (5 bases). CDR3 length equals 14 residues. The germline V gene has CDR1 KGHDR and CDR2 SFDVKD. Trimming took off 0 bases at V and 2 bases at J, with 6 bases between the two ends. CDR3 nucleotides: TGTGCCACCAGTGATTTGGAGGGTCAAGAGACCCAGTACTTC. This encodes CATSDLEGQETQYF.

CDR3 nucleotide sequence: TGTGCCAGCACCTCAGGGTTGGATCAGCCCCAGCATTTT. It codes for CASTSGLDQPQHF. The chain has TRBV6-5 and TRBJ1-5, with D perhaps TRBD1 (5 bases). This CDR3 region has 13 residues. Germline CDR1 and CDR2: MNHEY and SVGAGI. Trimming pared 7 bases from V and 5 bases from J, leaving 12 bases between.

This sequence joins TRBV28 and TRBJ2-5; 7 nucleotides match TRBD1. CDR3 length: 16 residues. Germline V gives CDR1 MDHEN, CDR2 SYDVKM. Unmatched junction bases numbered 12, after V lost 5 bases and J lost 3 bases. The CDR3 nucleotides are TGTGCCAGCAGTACACCTTTCCGGGACAGAGAAGAGACCCAGTACTTC. It translates to CASSTPFRDREETQYF.

V gene TRBV25-1 combines with J gene TRBJ1-3, with TRBD1 identical over 7 bases. Germline V gives CDR1 MGHDK, CDR2 SYGVNS. Losses at the gene ends were 5 bases for V and 0 bases for J; bases not matched to a gene: 7. The CDR3 loop spans 16 amino acids. CDR3 sequence reads: CASSFRQGSSGNTIYF. The CDR3, as DNA: TGTGCCAGCAGTTTCAGACAGGGTAGCTCTGGAAACACCATATATTTT.

The J gene is TRBJ2-1, the V gene TRBV6-2 or TRBV6-3; TRBD1 is a possible D gene (6 bases). Trimming removed 0 bases from V and 6 bases from J, with 12 bases in between. The CDR3 sequence is 15 residues long. CDR1 is MNHEY and CDR2 is SVGEGT in the germline V gene. The CDR3 is CASSYSNYRVNEQFF. The CDR3 nucleotides are TGTGCCAGCAGTTACTCGAATTACAGGGTCAATGAGCAGTTCTTC.

The sample holds one count of this clone. The chain uses TRBV28 and TRBJ2-5; possible D gene TRBD2, 5 bases. V was pared by 8 bases and J by 5 bases, with 15 bases between. The CDR3 has 13 residues. Germline V gene sequence: CDR1 MDHEN, CDR2 SYDVKM. The CDR3 loop reads CASGRKPRETQYF. The DNA of the CDR3 is TGTGCCAGCGGGAGAAAGCCCCGCGAGACCCAGTACTTC.

The V call is TRBV11-2, the J call TRBJ1-6; perhaps TRBD1 as D (5 bases). V lost 0 bases and J lost 7, with 13 bases in between. The CDR3 covers 16 residues. The germline gives CDR1 SGHAT, CDR2 FQNNGV. The CDR3 reads CASSLDTGLINSPLHF. CDR3 bases: TGTGCCAGCAGCTTAGATACAGGATTGATAAATTCACCCCTCCACTTT.

The table lists this clone with a few counts. J is TRBJ1-5 and V is TRBV6-1; TRBD1 agrees at 8 bases. This CDR3 comprises 17 residues. The V gene end was trimmed by 4 bases and the J gene end by 4 bases; junction bases not matched to a gene: 12. The germline gives CDR1 MNHNS, CDR2 SASEGT. This CDR3 is CASSGGQGFIGNQPQHF. CDR3 DNA: TGTGCCAGCAGTGGTGGACAGGGCTTCATCGGAAATCAGCCCCAGCATTTT.

V gene TRBV28 combines with J gene TRBJ1-2, with TRBD1 as a possible D gene (5 bases). Germline V gives CDR1 MDHEN, CDR2 SYDVKM. The CDR3 extends over 14 amino acids. Trimming removed 6 bases at V and 2 bases at J, with 13 bases between. The CDR3, as DNA: TGTGCCAGCAGGGCCCAGGGAGGGAACTATGGCTACACCTTC. Its translation is CASRAQGGNYGYTF.

CDR3 sequence: CATSDFQGAFTDTQYF. The CDR3 coding sequence is TGTGCCACCAGTGATTTTCAGGGGGCATTCACAGATACGCAGTATTTT. The chain recombines TRBV24-1 with TRBJ2-3, with 8 bases identical to TRBD1. Germline lookup yields CDR1 KGHDR and CDR2 SFDVKD. V was pared by 1 base and J by 2 bases, with 4 bases of the junction left unmatched. CDR3 length equals 16 residues.

The chain has TRBV7-6 and TRBJ1-1; 8 positions match TRBD1. The ends lost 5 bases at V and 6 bases at J; junction bases unmatched: 11. Germline-derived CDR1 and CDR2 are SGHVS and FNYEAQ. The CDR3 extends over 15 amino acids. CDR3 DNA: TGTGCCAGCAGCACCCTACAGGGGGGAAGGGCTGAAGCTTTCTTT. Protein product: CASSTLQGGRAEAFF.

The chain is built from TRBV9 and TRBJ2-7, with TRBD2 matching 11 bases. V dropped 3 bases and J dropped 0; count of bases not matched to a gene: 2. The CDR3 runs 15 residues. Germline values: CDR1 SGDLS, CDR2 YYNGEE. This CDR3 is CASSEGLADSYEQYF. The CDR3 DNA is TGTGCCAGCAGCGAGGGACTAGCGGACTCCTACGAGCAGTACTTC.

This clone was detected once. The J gene is TRBJ1-5, the V gene TRBV5-1; no firm D call. V was cut by 2 bases and J by 2 bases, with 11 bases left in between. Looked up from germline, CDR1 is SGHRS and CDR2 is YFSETQ. The CDR3 has 15 residues. Here the CDR3 reads CASSFTGEGNQPQHF. CDR3 nucleotides: TGCGCCAGCAGCTTCACGGGAGAGGGCAATCAGCCCCAGCATTTT.

J is TRBJ2-3 and V is TRBV10-1, with TRBD2 matching 11 bases. The CDR3 length is 19 residues. Looked up from germline, CDR1 is WNHNN and CDR2 is SYGVQD (reference sequence). After removal of 0 bases from V and 4 bases from J, the junction contained 12 bases not matched to a gene. CDR3 nucleotides: TGCGCCAGCAGTGAGTCGGAGTTGGTAGCGGGGGGGCCAGCAGATACGCAGTATTTT. It yields the protein CASSESELVAGGPADTQYF.

This clone has just a few counts. The chain has TRBV5-1 and TRBJ1-1; tentatively, D is TRBD1 (5 bases). The germline V and J ends were trimmed by 4 bases and 7 bases, with 17 bases remaining between them. This CDR3 region has 14 residues. Germline V CDR1 and CDR2: SGHRS, YFSETQ. The chain's CDR3 is CASSLNTRGGEAFF. In DNA form, the CDR3 reads TGCGCCAGCAGCCTAAACACCCGGGGGGGTGAAGCTTTCTTT.

The chain carries TRBV5-1 and TRBJ1-1, with 7 bases matching TRBD1. V shed 4 bases, J shed 1 base, and the junction held 4 bases outside the gene matches. The germline CDR1 and CDR2 sequences are SGHRS and YFSETQ. The CDR3 runs 14 residues. This chain's CDR3 is CASSLGTANTEAFF. For the CDR3, the DNA is TGCGCCAGCAGCCTTGGGACAGCGAACACTGAAGCTTTCTTT.